The 31 T cell receptor beta chains below were found in one sample sequenced in a study of T-cell memory formation after mild COVID-19. TCRdb analysed the 5' RACE reads with MiXCR anew, one entry per CDR3 protein. The repertoire has about 82,000 distinct CDR3 sequences, around an eighth of them found once; the top ten carry 25% to 35%. The specimen sequenced was PBMCs or a T cell subset sorted from them (not recorded which). Source of these receptors: an adult woman who had mild COVID-19 (a few samples of this study predate the infection). Cell type and time point are not known.

This sequence joins TRBV7-2 and TRBJ2-6; D is uncertain. Germline-derived CDR1 and CDR2 are SGHTA and FQGNSA. Between the trimmed V and J ends, which lost 0 bases and 4 bases, there was a span of 4 bases. The CDR3 extends over 14 amino acids. The CDR3 DNA sequence: TGTGCCAGCAGCTTAGCCCTAGGGGCCAACGTCCTGACTTTC. Amino acid sequence: CASSLALGANVLTF.

V is TRBV7-6 and J is TRBJ2-1, with D maybe TRBD1 (6 bases). Trimming took off 3 bases at V and 8 bases at J, with 14 bases between the two ends. This CDR3 spans 14 amino acids. Germline lookup yields CDR1 SGHVS and CDR2 FNYEAQ. The CDR3: CASSFATGYDEQFF. DNA for the CDR3: TGTGCCAGCAGCTTTGCTACAGGGTACGATGAGCAGTTCTTC.

This clonotype was detected only a few times. The rearrangement joins TRBV7-6 to TRBJ2-2, with no clear D. The CDR3 loop spans 13 amino acids. The germline V gene encodes CDR1 SGHVS and CDR2 FNYEAQ. The V end was cut by 5 bases, the J end by 6 bases, with 10 bases between. This CDR3 is CASSGGRSGELFF. The CDR3 DNA follows: TGTGCCAGCAGCGGTGGGCGTTCCGGGGAGCTGTTTTTT.

In this sample, this clonotype turned up a few times. The rearrangement joins TRBV5-6 to TRBJ2-1, with unresolved D. V gave up 4 bases and J gave up 10 bases, with 12 bases separating them. Germline lookup yields CDR1 SGHDT and CDR2 YYEEEE. The CDR3 covers 12 residues. DNA for the CDR3: TGTGCCAGCAGCACCCAGTTGGGGGAGCAGTTCTTC. Its protein is CASSTQLGEQFF.

The chain employs TRBV9 and TRBJ2-3; tentatively, D is TRBD1 (6 bases). This CDR3 is built from 15 residues. Germline V CDR1 and CDR2: SGDLS, YYNGEE. Trimming took off 0 bases at V and 1 base at J, with 9 bases between the two ends. In nucleotides, the CDR3 is TGTGCCAGCAGCGTAGATGGGGGCGGCACAGATACGCAGTATTTT. Amino acids: CASSVDGGGTDTQYF.

This clonotype was detected only a few times. The rearrangement links TRBV5-8 to TRBJ1-2; D perhaps matches TRBD1 (6 bases). Germline V lookup: CDR1 SGHTS, CDR2 YDEGEE. V was cut by 3 bases and J by 1 base, with 13 bases left in between. CDR3 length equals 15 residues. The CDR3, as DNA: TGTGCCAGCAGCTCAGGACAGCTGCTTAACTATGGCTACACCTTC. Protein: CASSSGQLLNYGYTF.

This clonotype has just a few counts. CDR3 DNA sequence: TGCAGCGTTGAATCGCGGACAGGCCCCACAGATACGCAGTATTTT. Encoded protein: CSVESRTGPTDTQYF. This sequence joins TRBV29-1 and TRBJ2-3; 7 bases are shared with TRBD1. The CDR3 runs 15 residues. V was clipped by 2 bases and J by 2 bases; unmatched bases: 7. Germline V gene sequence: CDR1 SQVTM, CDR2 ANQGSEA.

This clonotype was counted only a few times. CDR3 region: CASSSRDSVGEQFF. CDR3 coding DNA: TGTGCCAGCAGTTCGAGGGATAGCGTCGGTGAGCAGTTCTTC. V usage is TRBV6-5 and J usage is TRBJ2-1; tentative D call: TRBD2 (5 bases). Germline V gene data show CDR1 as MNHEY and CDR2 as SVGAGI. V lost 4 bases, J lost 9 bases, and 16 bases lay in between. The CDR3 length is 14 residues.

The chain links TRBV7-9 to TRBJ2-5, with a tentative D call TRBD2 (5 bases). This CDR3 has 14 residues. The germline V gene encodes CDR1 SEHNR and CDR2 FQNEAQ (reference sequence). The germline V and J ends were trimmed by 6 bases and 2 bases, with 13 bases remaining between them. The CDR3 sequence: CASRPDLAQETQYF. DNA for the CDR3: TGTGCCAGCAGACCGGACTTGGCACAAGAGACCCAGTACTTC.

This clonotype showed up just a few times. The chain uses TRBV7-6 and TRBJ2-7; 7 nucleotides align to TRBD1. Germline V gene data show CDR1 as SGHVS and CDR2 as FNYEAQ. Unmatched junction bases numbered 6, after V lost 5 bases and J lost 2 bases. The CDR3 contains 14 residues. Here the CDR3 reads CASSLWTGAYEQYF. The CDR3 DNA is TGTGCCAGCAGCCTGTGGACAGGCGCCTACGAGCAGTACTTC.

The chain links TRBV4-1 to TRBJ2-7, with 7 bases identical to TRBD1. V trimming: 5 bases; J trimming: 5 bases; junction bases outside the gene matches: 6. Germline V gene lookup returns CDR1 MGHRA and CDR2 YSYEKL. The CDR3 is made up of 13 amino acids. CDR3 nucleotide sequence: TGCGCCAGCAGCAATAGACAGGGCGACGAGCAGTACTTC. It codes for CASSNRQGDEQYF.

The V call is TRBV15, the J call TRBJ1-4; 9 nucleotides align to TRBD1. J gave up 3 bases and V 2 bases, and 4 bases lay outside the gene matches. CDR1 and CDR2 (germline): LNHNV, YYDKDF (reference sequence). The CDR3 totals 16 residues. The CDR3 nucleotides read TGTGCCACCAGCAGAAACCGGGACAGGGCTAATGAAAAACTGTTTTTT. It encodes CATSRNRDRANEKLFF.

The table lists this clonotype with many counts. This chain joins TRBV5-1 and TRBJ2-5; TRBD1 is a possible D gene (6 bases). Trimming took off 7 bases at V and 5 bases at J, with 15 bases between the two ends. The CDR3 loop spans 13 amino acids. Germline V CDR1 and CDR2: SGHRS, YFSETQ. For the CDR3, the DNA is TGCGCCAGCGCACCGGGAACAGGGGAGACCCAGTACTTC. This gives the protein CASAPGTGETQYF.

The sample holds a few counts of this clonotype. J is TRBJ2-3 and V is TRBV7-9; D gene uncertain. The CDR3 sequence is 13 residues long. CDR1 is SEHNR, CDR2 FQNEAQ, per germline (reference sequence). The germline V and J ends were trimmed by 1 base and 9 bases, with 11 bases remaining between them. The CDR3 sequence: CASSLEPGATQYF. Here the CDR3 DNA reads TGTGCCAGCAGCTTAGAGCCTGGTGCAACGCAGTATTTT.

This clonotype was picked up a small number of times. The chain couples TRBV5-5 to TRBJ2-7; TRBD1 aligns across 8 bases. The germline V gene encodes CDR1 SGHKS and CDR2 YYEKEE (reference sequence). The CDR3 runs to 13 residues. J gave up 1 base and V 5 bases, and 2 bases lay outside the gene matches. The CDR3 spells CASSWTGSYEQYF. The CDR3 DNA reads as TGTGCCAGCAGTTGGACAGGGTCCTACGAGCAGTACTTC.

The chain combines TRBV12-3 or TRBV12-4 with TRBJ1-1; D remains ambiguous. The length of the CDR3 is 11 residues. V was clipped by 3 bases and J by 2 bases, with 1 base between them. The CDR3 sequence is CASSFNTEAFF. The CDR3 region has the DNA TGTGCCAGCAGTTTTAACACTGAAGCTTTCTTT.

This clonotype was observed a handful of times. The chain has TRBV12-3 or TRBV12-4 and TRBJ2-3; 7 positions agree with TRBD1. Losses at the gene ends were 6 bases for V and 3 bases for J; bases not matched to a gene: 3. The CDR3 covers 13 residues. Here the CDR3 reads CASRPRGTDTQYF. The CDR3, as DNA: TGTGCCAGCAGGCCCAGGGGGACAGATACGCAGTATTTT.

The chain couples TRBV11-2 to TRBJ2-7; TRBD2 agrees at 9 bases. The CDR3 sequence is 17 residues long. The V segment lost 2 bases and the J segment 3 bases; nucleotides outside the gene matches: 11. The germline gives CDR1 SGHAT, CDR2 FQNNGV. The CDR3 spells CASSLSGAGGPIYEQYF. The CDR3 nucleotides read TGTGCCAGCAGCTTAAGTGGGGCGGGAGGGCCAATCTACGAGCAGTACTTC.

The chain couples TRBV5-1 to TRBJ2-3; the D gene is possibly TRBD1 (6 bases). Looked up from germline, CDR1 is SGHRS and CDR2 is YFSETQ. V dropped 3 bases and J dropped 0 bases, with 14 bases sitting between them. The CDR3 totals 16 residues. The CDR3: CASSSNRAYSTDTQYF. CDR3 in DNA: TGCGCCAGCAGCTCAAACAGGGCCTATAGCACAGATACGCAGTATTTT.

The chain has TRBV29-1 and TRBJ2-1, with TRBD1 matching 8 bases. The germline V gene encodes CDR1 SQVTM and CDR2 ANQGSEA. CDR3 length: 15 amino acids. V trimming: 4 bases; J trimming: 9 bases; junction bases outside the gene matches: 14. The CDR3 loop is CSVGSEDREGGEQFF. For the CDR3, the DNA is TGCAGCGTTGGGTCTGAGGACAGGGAAGGGGGTGAGCAGTTCTTC.

There are a few counts of this clonotype. The rearrangement uses TRBV27 and TRBJ2-2; D may be TRBD1 or TRBD2 (5 bases each). The CDR3 loop spans 16 amino acids. Germline V gene data show CDR1 as MNHEY and CDR2 as SMNVEV (reference sequence). V was shortened by 7 bases and J by 7 bases, with 22 bases between the two germline ends. The CDR3 spells CASTLAGAPWGGELFF. The CDR3 DNA follows: TGTGCCAGCACCCTTGCCGGGGCACCTTGGGGCGGGGAGCTGTTTTTT.

This clonotype rates as medium-sized (0.01 to 0.1%). This chain connects TRBV4-1 to TRBJ1-2; the D is unclear. With 0 bases removed from V and 7 bases from J, the gap between germline ends came to 21 bases. This CDR3 contains 17 residues. CDR1 is MGHRA and CDR2 is YSYEKL in the germline V gene. CDR3 residues: CASSQDLSPASWGGYTF. DNA of the CDR3: TGCGCCAGCAGCCAAGACCTTTCGCCTGCCAGTTGGGGTGGCTACACCTTC.

The chain has TRBV12-3 or TRBV12-4 and TRBJ1-1; no definite D call. This CDR3 contains 13 residues. The ends were cut back, 3 bases at V and 8 bases at J, with 13 bases in the middle. The CDR3 bases are TGTGCCAGCAGTTTCCCGGGCTTTTGGGAAGCTTTCTTT. It codes for CASSFPGFWEAFF.

V and J are TRBV7-9 and TRBJ2-1; 7 bases match TRBD1. Germline V gives CDR1 SEHNR, CDR2 FQNEAQ (reference sequence). The length of the CDR3 is 16 residues. V dropped 4 bases and J dropped 0; count of bases not matched to a gene: 6. The CDR3 coding sequence is TGTGCCAGCAGCTCTACAGGGGACAGCTCCTACAATGAGCAGTTCTTC. This codes for CASSSTGDSSYNEQFF.

This chain connects TRBV7-9 to TRBJ1-1; no reliable D call. Germline V lookup: CDR1 SEHNR, CDR2 FQNEAQ (reference sequence). Trimming pared 2 bases from V and 2 bases from J, leaving 9 bases between. This CDR3 has 14 amino acids. This chain's CDR3 is CASSLSSENTEAFF. The CDR3 DNA reads TGTGCCAGCAGCTTAAGTTCTGAAAACACTGAAGCTTTCTTT.

This clonotype was counted a few times. This chain links TRBV30 with TRBJ2-2; TRBD1 is a possible D gene (6 bases). The CDR3 runs 16 residues. The V and J ends lost 1 base and 3 bases respectively, with 15 bases between them. CDR1 is GTSNPN and CDR2 is SVGIG in the germline V gene (reference sequence). The CDR3 loop reads CAWSESVQGYTGELFF. The CDR3 DNA follows: TGTGCCTGGAGTGAGTCGGTTCAGGGGTACACCGGGGAGCTGTTTTTT.

The rearrangement uses TRBV2 and TRBJ2-7, with D possibly being TRBD2 (5 bases). V shed 7 bases and J shed 5 bases, with 12 bases lying between them. This CDR3 comprises 12 residues. Germline CDR1 and CDR2: SNHLY and FYNNEI. The CDR3 sequence: CASTLEAHEQYF. In DNA, the CDR3 is TGTGCCAGCACGTTGGAGGCTCACGAGCAGTACTTC.

This clonotype has only a few counts. This rearrangement joins TRBV27 to TRBJ2-7, with a weak D call TRBD1 (5 bases). The ends were cut back, 3 bases at V and 5 bases at J, with 11 bases in the middle. The germline V gene encodes CDR1 MNHEY and CDR2 SMNVEV (reference sequence). The CDR3 runs 13 residues. The CDR3 is CASSLSRVHEQYF. The CDR3 nucleotides are TGTGCCAGCAGTTTGTCCAGGGTCCACGAGCAGTACTTC.

This clonotype was seen a few times. The V gene is TRBV19, the J gene TRBJ2-7; TRBD2 might be the D (5 bases). Germline V CDR1 and CDR2: LNHDA, SQIVND (reference sequence). The V and J ends lost 3 bases and 6 bases respectively, with 6 bases between them. The CDR3 covers 11 residues. The CDR3 DNA is TGTGCCAGTAGTATTGGAGGCGAGCAGTACTTC. Translated: CASSIGGEQYF.

The J gene is TRBJ1-6, the V gene TRBV4-2; 7 bases align to TRBD1. CDR1 and CDR2 (germline): LGHNA, YNFKEQ. This CDR3 contains 13 residues. V shed 5 bases and J 8 bases; nucleotides not matched to a gene: 3. CDR3 nucleotides: TGTGCCAGCAGCGATACAGGGGATTCACCCCTCCACTTT. Its translation: CASSDTGDSPLHF.

The J gene is TRBJ2-7, the V gene TRBV4-3; 10 nucleotides align to TRBD2. Germline V gene data show CDR1 as LGHNA and CDR2 as YSLEER. J was trimmed by 2 bases and V by 2 bases; bases with no gene match: 3. The CDR3 contains 15 residues. The CDR3, as DNA: TGCGCCAGCAGCCAAAGAGCGGGAGGGCCCTACGAGCAGTACTTC. Its protein product is CASSQRAGGPYEQYF.